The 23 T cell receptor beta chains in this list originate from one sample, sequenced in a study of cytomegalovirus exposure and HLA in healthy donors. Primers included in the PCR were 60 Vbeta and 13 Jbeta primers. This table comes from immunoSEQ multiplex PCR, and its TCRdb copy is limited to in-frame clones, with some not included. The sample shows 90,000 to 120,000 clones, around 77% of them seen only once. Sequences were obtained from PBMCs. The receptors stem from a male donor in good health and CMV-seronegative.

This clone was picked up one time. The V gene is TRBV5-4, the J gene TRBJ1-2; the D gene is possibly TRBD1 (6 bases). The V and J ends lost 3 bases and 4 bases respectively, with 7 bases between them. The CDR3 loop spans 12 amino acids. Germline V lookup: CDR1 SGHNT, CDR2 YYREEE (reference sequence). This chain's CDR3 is CASSSQGYGYTF. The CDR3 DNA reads TGTGCCAGCAGCTCACAGGGCTATGGCTACACCTTC. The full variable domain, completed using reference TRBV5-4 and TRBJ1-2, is ETGVTQSPTHLIKTRGQQVTLRCSSQSGHNTVSWYQQALGQGPQFIFQYYREEENGRGNFPPRFSGLQFPNYSSELNVNALELDDSALYLCASSSQGYGYTFGSGTRLTVV.

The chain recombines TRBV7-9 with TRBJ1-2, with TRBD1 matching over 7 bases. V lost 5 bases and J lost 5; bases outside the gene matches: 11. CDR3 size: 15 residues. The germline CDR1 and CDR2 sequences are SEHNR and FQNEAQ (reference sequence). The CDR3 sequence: CASSPLPGRGYGYTF. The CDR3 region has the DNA TGTGCCAGCAGCCCCCTCCCCGGCAGGGGGTATGGCTACACCTTC. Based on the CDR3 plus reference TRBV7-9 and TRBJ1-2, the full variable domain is DTGVSQNPRHKITKRGQNVTFRCDPISEHNRLYWYRQTLGQGPEFLTYFQNEAQLEKSRLLSDRFSAERPKGSFSTLEIQRTEQGDSAMYLCASSPLPGRGYGYTFGSGTRLTVV.

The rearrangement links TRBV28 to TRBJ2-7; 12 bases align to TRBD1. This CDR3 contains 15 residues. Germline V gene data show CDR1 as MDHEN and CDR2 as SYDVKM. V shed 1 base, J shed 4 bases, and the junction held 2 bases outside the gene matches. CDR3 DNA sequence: TGTGCCAGCAGTTTATCGGGACAGGGGGCTTACGAGCAGTACTTC. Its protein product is CASSLSGQGAYEQYF.

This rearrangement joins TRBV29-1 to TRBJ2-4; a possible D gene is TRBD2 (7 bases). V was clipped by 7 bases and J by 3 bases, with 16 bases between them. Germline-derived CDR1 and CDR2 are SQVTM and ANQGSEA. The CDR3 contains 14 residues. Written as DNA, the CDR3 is TGCAGCGCCCTAAGGGGGGGGCTCAAAAACATTCAGTACTTC. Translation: CSALRGGLKNIQYF.

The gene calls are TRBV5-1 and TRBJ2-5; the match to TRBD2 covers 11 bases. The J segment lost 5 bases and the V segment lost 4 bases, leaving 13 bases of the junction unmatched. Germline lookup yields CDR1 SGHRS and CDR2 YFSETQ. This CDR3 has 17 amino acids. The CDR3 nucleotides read TGCGCCAGCAGCCGAGGGACTAGCGGAAGGGTAATGGAGACCCAGTACTTC. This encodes CASSRGTSGRVMETQYF.

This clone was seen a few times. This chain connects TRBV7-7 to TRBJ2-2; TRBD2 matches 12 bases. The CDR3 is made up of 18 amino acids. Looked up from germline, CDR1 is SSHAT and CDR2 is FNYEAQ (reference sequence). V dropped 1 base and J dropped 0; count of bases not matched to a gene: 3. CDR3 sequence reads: CASSLGLAGGPNTGELFF. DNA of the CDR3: TGTGCCAGCAGCTTAGGTCTAGCGGGAGGGCCGAACACCGGGGAGCTGTTTTTT.

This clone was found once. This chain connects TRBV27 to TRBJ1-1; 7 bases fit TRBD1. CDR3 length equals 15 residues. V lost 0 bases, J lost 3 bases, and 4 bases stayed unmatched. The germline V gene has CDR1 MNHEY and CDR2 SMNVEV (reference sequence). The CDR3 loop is CASSLSSRGDTEAFF. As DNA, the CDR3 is TGTGCCAGCAGTTTATCGAGCAGGGGGGACACTGAAGCTTTCTTT.

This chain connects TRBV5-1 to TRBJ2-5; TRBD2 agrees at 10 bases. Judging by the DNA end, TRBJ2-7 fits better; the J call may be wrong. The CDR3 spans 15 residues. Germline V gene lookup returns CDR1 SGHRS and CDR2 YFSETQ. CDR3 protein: CASSPLAGGLYEQYF. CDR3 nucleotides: TGCGCCAGCAGCCCCTTAGCGGGAGGTCTCTACGAGCAGTACTTC.

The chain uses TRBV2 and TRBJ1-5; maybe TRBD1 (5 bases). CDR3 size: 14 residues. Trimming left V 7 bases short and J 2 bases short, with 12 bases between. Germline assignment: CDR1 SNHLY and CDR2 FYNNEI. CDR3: CASKRTGGNQPQHF. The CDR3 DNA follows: TGTGCCAGCAAGAGAACGGGGGGCAATCAGCCCCAGCATTTT.

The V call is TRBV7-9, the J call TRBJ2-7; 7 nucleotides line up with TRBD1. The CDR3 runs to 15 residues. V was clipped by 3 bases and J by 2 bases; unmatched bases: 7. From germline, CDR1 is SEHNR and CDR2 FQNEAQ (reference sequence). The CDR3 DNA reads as TGTGCCAGCAGCTTGCCCTCGACAGGGACCTACGAGCAGTACTTC. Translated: CASSLPSTGTYEQYF.

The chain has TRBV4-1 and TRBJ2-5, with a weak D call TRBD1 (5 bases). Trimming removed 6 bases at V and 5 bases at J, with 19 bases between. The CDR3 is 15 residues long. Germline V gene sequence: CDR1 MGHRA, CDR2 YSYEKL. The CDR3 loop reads CASRSRLGKGETQYF. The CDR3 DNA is TGCGCCAGCAGAAGCAGATTGGGCAAGGGGGAGACCCAGTACTTC.

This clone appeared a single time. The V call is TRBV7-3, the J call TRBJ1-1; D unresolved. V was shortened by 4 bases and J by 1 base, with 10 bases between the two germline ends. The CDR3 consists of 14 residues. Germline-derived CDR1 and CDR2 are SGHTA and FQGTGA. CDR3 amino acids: CASSYEPGNTEAFF. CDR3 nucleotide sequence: TGTGCCAGCAGCTACGAACCGGGGAACACTGAAGCTTTCTTT. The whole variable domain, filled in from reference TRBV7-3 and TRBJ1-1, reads GAGVSQTPSNKVTEKGKYVELRCDPISGHTALYWYRQSLGQGPEFLIYFQGTGAADDSGLPNDRFFAVRPEGSVSTLKIQRTERGDSAVYLCASSYEPGNTEAFFGQGTRLTVV.

The CDR3 nucleotides are TGTGCCAGCAGCCCTATTCGGACAGGGGGTGAAAAACTGTTTTTT. Protein product: CASSPIRTGGEKLFF. V is TRBV7-9 and J is TRBJ1-4; 10 bases are a match to TRBD1. V lost 5 bases to trimming and J lost 7 bases; unmatched junction nucleotides: 7. Germline V gives CDR1 SEHNR, CDR2 FQNEAQ (reference sequence). The CDR3 consists of 15 residues.

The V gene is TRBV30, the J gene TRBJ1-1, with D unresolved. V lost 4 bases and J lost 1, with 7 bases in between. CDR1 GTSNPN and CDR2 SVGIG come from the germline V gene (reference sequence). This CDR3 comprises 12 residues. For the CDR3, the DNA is TGTGCCTGGATTAGCAGGAACACTGAAGCTTTCTTT. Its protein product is CAWISRNTEAFF. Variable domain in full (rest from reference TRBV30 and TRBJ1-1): SQTIHQWPATLVQPVGSPLSLECTVEGTSNPNLYWYRQAAGRGLQLLFYSVGIGQISSEVPQNLSASRPQDRQFILSSKKLLLSDSGFYLCAWISRNTEAFFGQGTRLTVV.

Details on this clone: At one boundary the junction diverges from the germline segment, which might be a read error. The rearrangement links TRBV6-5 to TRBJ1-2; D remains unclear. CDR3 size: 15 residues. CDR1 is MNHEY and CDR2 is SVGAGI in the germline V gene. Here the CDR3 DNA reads TGTGCCAGCAGATTTTTCAACAGAGACACCTATGGCTACCCCTTC. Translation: CASRFFNRDTYGYPF.

Here the CDR3 reads CASSLGRGESTDTQYF. CDR3 bases: TGTGCCAGCAGTCTGGGACGGGGGGAGAGTACAGATACGCAGTATTTT. The chain is built from TRBV2 and TRBJ2-3; 7 bases fit TRBD2. Looked up from germline, CDR1 is SNHLY and CDR2 is FYNNEI. The V and J ends lost 5 bases and 3 bases, in that order; junction bases with no gene match: 11. The CDR3 contains 16 residues. The complete variable domain, with remaining parts taken from reference TRBV2 and TRBJ2-3, reads EPEVTQTPSHQVTQMGQEVILRCVPISNHLYFYWYRQILGQKVEFLVSFYNNEISEKSEIFDDQFSVERPDGSNFTLKIRSTKLEDSAMYFCASSLGRGESTDTQYFGPGTRLTVL.

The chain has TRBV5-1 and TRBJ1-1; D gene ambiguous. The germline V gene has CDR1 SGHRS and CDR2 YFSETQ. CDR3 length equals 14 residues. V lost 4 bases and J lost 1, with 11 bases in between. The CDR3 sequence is CASSRLTPNTEAFF. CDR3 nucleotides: TGCGCCAGCAGCCGCCTGACACCGAACACTGAAGCTTTCTTT.

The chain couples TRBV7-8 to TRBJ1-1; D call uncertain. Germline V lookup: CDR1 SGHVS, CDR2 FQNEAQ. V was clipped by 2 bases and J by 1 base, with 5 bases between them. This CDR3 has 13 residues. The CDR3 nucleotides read TGTGCCAGCAGCTTAACTGAGAACACTGAAGCTTTCTTT. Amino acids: CASSLTENTEAFF.

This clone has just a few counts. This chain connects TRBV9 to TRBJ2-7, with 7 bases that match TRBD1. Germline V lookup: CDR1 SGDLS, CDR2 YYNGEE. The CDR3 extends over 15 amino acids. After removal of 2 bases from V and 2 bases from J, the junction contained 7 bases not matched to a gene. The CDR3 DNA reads TGTGCCAGCAGCGTTAGGACAGGAACAACCTACGAGCAGTACTTC. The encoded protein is CASSVRTGTTYEQYF. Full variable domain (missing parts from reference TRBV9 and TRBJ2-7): DSGVTQTPKHLITATGQRVTLRCSPRSGDLSVYWYQQSLDQGLQFLIQYYNGEERAKGNILERFSAQQFPDLHSELNLSSLELGDSALYFCASSVRTGTTYEQYFGPGTRLTVT.

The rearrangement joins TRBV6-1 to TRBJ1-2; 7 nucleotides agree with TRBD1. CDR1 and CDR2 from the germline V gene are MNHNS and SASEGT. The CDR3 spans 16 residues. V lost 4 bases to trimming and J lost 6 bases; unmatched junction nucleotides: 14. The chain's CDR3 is CASSALPGQSSDGYTF. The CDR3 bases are TGTGCCAGCAGTGCTCTACCGGGACAGTCGTCAGATGGCTACACCTTC.

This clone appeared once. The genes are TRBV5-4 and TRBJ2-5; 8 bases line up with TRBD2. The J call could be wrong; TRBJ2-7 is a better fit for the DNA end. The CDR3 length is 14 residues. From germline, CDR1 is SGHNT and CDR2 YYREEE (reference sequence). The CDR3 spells CASSLGLVGYEQYF. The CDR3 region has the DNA TGTGCCAGCAGCCTGGGACTAGTGGGTTACGAGCAGTACTTC.

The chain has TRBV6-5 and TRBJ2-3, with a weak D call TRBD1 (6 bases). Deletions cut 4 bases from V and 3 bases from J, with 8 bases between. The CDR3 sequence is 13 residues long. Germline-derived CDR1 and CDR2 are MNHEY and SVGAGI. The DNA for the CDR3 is TGTGCCAGCAGTTGGACAGATACAGATACGCAGTATTTT. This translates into CASSWTDTDTQYF.

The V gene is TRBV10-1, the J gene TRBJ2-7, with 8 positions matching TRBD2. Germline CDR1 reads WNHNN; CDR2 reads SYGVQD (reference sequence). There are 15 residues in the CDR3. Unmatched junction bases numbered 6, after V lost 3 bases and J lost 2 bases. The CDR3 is CASSDRGSGTYEQYF. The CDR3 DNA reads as TGCGCCAGCAGTGACCGCGGTAGCGGGACCTACGAGCAGTACTTC.